This entry describes one T cell receptor (beta chain). Its cognate antigen is unknown. Method: immunoSEQ multiplex PCR; TCRdb's copy keeps in-frame clones and lacks some. The sample lists under 150,000 clones, over 75% occurring once. The data belong to a study of graft-versus-host responses after intestinal transplantation. Study observations and caveats: Recipient marrow showed GvH clones, some seen first in ileum or blood.

The ends were cut back, 0 bases at V and 4 bases at J, with 13 bases in the middle. CDR1 is SGHRS, CDR2 YFSETQ, per germline. The CDR3 runs 16 residues. This TCR was sampled from a human donor who received an intestinal transplant. The chain links TRBV5-1 to TRBJ2-2; a possible D gene is TRBD2 (5 bases). Source: unstimulated CD4+ T cells sorted from spleen or lymph node cells, taken before intestinal transplant. The CDR3 DNA sequence: TGCGCCAGCAGCTTGGCCGTTTCGGGGTTCACCGGGGAGCTGTTTTTT. Amino acid sequence: CASSLAVSGFTGELFF.